The clone carrying this T cell receptor beta chain was observed a single time. The antigen is undetermined. The entry originates in a study of graft-versus-host responses after intestinal transplantation. This CDR3 region has 15 residues. V dropped 2 bases and J dropped 3; count of bases not matched to a gene: 4. Germline loops: CDR1 MGHRA, CDR2 YSYEKL. The table came from immunoSEQ multiplex PCR; TCRdb's copy has only in-frame clones and leaves some out. Counted here are about 120,000 clones, approximately 95% occurring once; the ten biggest clones make up 2.5% to 3.5%. The rearrangement links TRBV4-1 to TRBJ2-7; 10 positions agree with TRBD1. This specimen was unstimulated CD8+ T cells sorted from spleen or lymph node cells, taken before intestinal transplant. This TCR derives from a human donor who received an intestinal transplant. The CDR3 DNA follows: TGCGCCAGCAGCCAATCGGGACAGGGGAGCTACGAGCAGTACTTC. Its protein is CASSQSGQGSYEQYF.